This passage covers 8 T cell receptor beta chains from one sample sequenced in a study of CD4 T cells in relation to SARS-CoV-2 and coronaviruses. Sequenced by immunoSEQ multiplex PCR; TCRdb stores in-frame clones only, minus some. The sample gives 20,000 to 25,000 clones, over 65% of which show up once; roughly 17% is in the top ten. These receptors' targets are unknown. Before the COVID-19 pandemic, during about 2010-2019, CD4+ T cells were taken from unexposed donors. Isolation of CD4+ T cells took place after approximately 11 days in culture. The specimen was CD4+ T cells from PBMCs, cultured in vitro. Every receptor here comes from a human donor in good health.

The gene calls are TRBV5-1 and TRBJ2-1; the D gene is possibly TRBD1 (5 bases). With 1 base removed from V and 0 bases from J, the gap between germline ends came to 8 bases. CDR3 length: 15 amino acids. The germline CDR1 and CDR2 sequences are SGHRS and YFSETQ. The CDR3 is CASSLTGSSYNEQFF. The CDR3 nucleotides are TGCGCCAGCAGCTTGACAGGAAGCTCCTACAATGAGCAGTTCTTC.

The J gene is TRBJ1-5, the V gene TRBV5-1; 8 nucleotides match TRBD1. V shed 4 bases and J 6 bases; nucleotides not matched to a gene: 6. The CDR3 consists of 14 residues. Germline V gene data show CDR1 as SGHRS and CDR2 as YFSETQ. Here the CDR3 reads CASSEGTGGQPQHF. The CDR3 DNA reads as TGCGCCAGCAGCGAGGGGACAGGCGGTCAGCCCCAGCATTTT.

There are a few counts of this clone. The rearrangement links TRBV3-1 (or the pseudogene TRBV3-2) to TRBJ2-3; the match to TRBD2 covers 7 bases. In germline, CDR1 is LGHDT, CDR2 YNNKEL (reference sequence). This CDR3 has 16 residues. V shed 6 bases and J 2 bases; nucleotides not matched to a gene: 11. DNA for the CDR3: TGTGCCAGCAGTCAATCTCGGACTAGACCCACAGATACGCAGTATTTT. Protein sequence: CASSQSRTRPTDTQYF.

Only a few counts were recorded for this clone. The CDR3 bases are TGCGCCAGCAGCTTGGATCGGGGGGGTCAGCCCCAGCATTTT. It is translated as CASSLDRGGQPQHF. The rearrangement uses TRBV5-1 and TRBJ1-5; tentatively, D is TRBD1 (5 bases). CDR3 length: 14 amino acids. Germline CDR1 reads SGHRS; CDR2 reads YFSETQ. The germline V and J ends were trimmed by 0 bases and 6 bases, with 10 bases remaining between them.

This clone has just a few counts. The rearrangement joins TRBV5-6 to TRBJ1-2; D uncertain. Trimming took off 0 bases at V and 2 bases at J, with 11 bases between the two ends. Germline V CDR1 and CDR2: SGHDT, YYEEEE. This CDR3 comprises 15 residues. CDR3 region: CASSLASLTNYGYTF. The CDR3 bases are TGTGCCAGCAGCTTGGCCTCACTGACCAACTATGGCTACACCTTC.

This chain connects TRBV19 to TRBJ1-5; the D is unclear. The length of the CDR3 is 16 residues. The V and J ends lost 1 base and 3 bases respectively, with 13 bases between them. Germline loops: CDR1 LNHDA, CDR2 SQIVND (reference sequence). The CDR3 protein is CASSIAVGGPNQPQHF. CDR3 DNA: TGTGCCAGTAGTATAGCCGTGGGAGGGCCCAATCAGCCCCAGCATTTT.

V is TRBV5-1 and J is TRBJ2-7, with TRBD1 identical over 8 bases. Germline CDR1 is SGHRS and CDR2 is YFSETQ. After removal of 1 base from V and 0 bases from J, the junction contained 9 bases not matched to a gene. The CDR3 sequence is 17 residues long. CDR3 in DNA: TGCGCCAGCAGCTTGTTCGCGCAGGGGGCCGGCTCCTACGAGCAGTACTTC. This sequence encodes CASSLFAQGAGSYEQYF.

The chain links TRBV7-8 to TRBJ1-1, with 7 bases fitting TRBD1. The germline gives CDR1 SGHVS, CDR2 FQNEAQ. This CDR3 has 14 residues. Germline trimming cut 6 bases from V and 1 base from J; bases unmatched to any gene: 5. CDR3 coding DNA: TGTGCCAGCAGGAAAGGACAGGCGAACACTGAAGCTTTCTTT. Its protein is CASRKGQANTEAFF.